Listed below are T cell receptor beta chains from one sample, sequenced in a study of early T cells in non-severe SARS-CoV-2 infection. TCRdb ran MiXCR on the 5' RACE reads and lists one entry per CDR3 protein. Among about 83,000 distinct CDR3 sequences listed, more than 9% were seen once. This specimen was whole blood, taken at baseline. These receptors were taken from an adult who was a healthcare worker with PCR-confirmed SARS-CoV-2 infection or an uninfected control (not recorded which). CDR3s include the opening cysteine and the closing phenylalanine or tryptophan. A D gene is named only where the DNA matches it firmly. Where a row states a size, it is once, few, many or the class of an expanded clone; other rows omit it.

TRBJ2-5 | few | TRBV6-1 | . | CASSEFRGMQGEETQYF | TGTGCCAGCAGTGAATTCCGGGGCATGCAGGGAGAAGAGACCCAGTACTTC
TRBJ1-4 | many | TRBV4-2 | . | CASSQESTGGNEKLFF | TGTGCCAGCAGCCAAGAGTCGACAGGTGGTAATGAAAAACTGTTTTTT
TRBJ1-1 | . | TRBV19 | TRBD1 | CASSIEAGTAEAFF | TGTGCCAGTAGTATAGAAGCCGGGACAGCAGAAGCTTTCTTT
TRBJ1-2 | . | TRBV7-2 | . | CASSLGTRERTYGYTF | TGTGCCAGCAGCTTAGGTACAAGAGAAAGAACCTATGGCTACACCTTC
TRBJ2-1 | few | TRBV12-3/TRBV12-4 | TRBD2 | CASSPTGGSYNEQFF | TGTGCCAGCAGTCCCACGGGGGGCTCCTACAATGAGCAGTTCTTC
TRBJ2-2 | few | TRBV10-3 | . | CAISDKAGTGELFF | TGTGCCATCAGTGACAAGGCGGGCACCGGGGAGCTGTTTTTT
TRBJ1-5 | many | TRBV28 | . | CASINDGNQPQHF | TGTGCCAGCATCAACGACGGCAATCAGCCCCAGCATTTT
TRBJ2-7 | . | TRBV7-9 | . | CAGSPPVGYEQYF | TGTGCCGGCAGCCCGCCGGTCGGCTACGAGCAGTACTTC
TRBJ2-7 | . | TRBV5-1 | . | CASSSTGAGNEQYF | TGCGCCAGCAGCTCCACCGGGGCAGGAAACGAGCAGTACTTC
TRBJ2-7 | many | TRBV6-1 | TRBD2 | CASSEALAGDEQYF | TGTGCCAGCAGTGAAGCACTAGCGGGAGACGAGCAGTACTTC
TRBJ1-1 | many | TRBV20-1 | . | CSARDSKGRRPEAFF | TGCAGTGCTAGAGATAGTAAGGGTAGGAGGCCTGAAGCTTTCTTT
TRBJ1-1 | many | TRBV27 | TRBD1 | CASSSQQGLTEAFF | TGTGCCAGCAGTTCTCAACAGGGGTTGACTGAAGCTTTCTTT
TRBJ2-3 | few | TRBV20-1 | TRBD2 | CSARGLAGEQADTQYF | TGCAGTGCCCGGGGACTAGCGGGAGAGCAGGCAGATACGCAGTATTTT
TRBJ2-7 | few | TRBV18 | TRBD1 | CASSAGTGPREQYF | TGTGCCAGCTCCGCCGGGACAGGGCCGAGGGAGCAGTACTTC